Shown below are 23 T cell receptor beta chains from a single sample sequenced in a study of vaccination and CD4 T cells after COVID-19. The antigens for these receptors are not known. The treatment is: approximately 10-day PBMC culture with coronavirus spike peptide pools or control peptides (ViraFEST assay). Cultured CD4+ T cells had their DNA profiled by the Oncomine TCR Beta short-read assay. MiXCR, applied by TCRdb to the PCR reads, yields one record per CDR3 protein. Seen here are around 10,000 distinct CDR3 sequences, about 42% observed once, and the top ten hold more than 30%. Specimen: CD4+ T cells from blood, cultured in vitro. These receptor sequences come from a human donor who had recovered from COVID-19.

The rearrangement uses TRBV2 and TRBJ2-3, with D possibly being TRBD1 or TRBD2 (5 bases each). Deletions cut 10 bases from V and 4 bases from J, with 15 bases between. CDR1 and CDR2 (germline): SNHLY, FYNNEI. CDR3 size: 13 residues. Written as DNA, the CDR3 is TGTGCCACGGGGCCAATTTCCTCAGATACGCAGTATTTT. Protein product: CATGPISSDTQYF.

The V gene is TRBV9, the J gene TRBJ1-5, with no clear D. There are 15 residues in the CDR3. Trimming took off 0 bases at V and 2 bases at J, with 9 bases between the two ends. Germline V gene sequence: CDR1 SGDLS, CDR2 YYNGEE. The CDR3 DNA sequence: TGTGCCAGCAGCGTAGGCACCCTCGGCAATCAGCCCCAGCATTTT. Its protein is CASSVGTLGNQPQHF.

This rearrangement joins TRBV6-1 to TRBJ1-6; perhaps TRBD1 as D (6 bases). The germline CDR1 and CDR2 sequences are MNHNS and SASEGT. This CDR3 has 15 amino acids. With 2 bases removed from V and 13 bases from J, the gap between germline ends came to 18 bases. In nucleotides, the CDR3 is TGTGCCAGCAGTGAACAAGAAGGGGGAGGGGATCCCCTCCACTTT. It codes for CASSEQEGGGDPLHF.

The rearrangement uses TRBV27 and TRBJ1-2; 9 bases map to TRBD1. V gave up 6 bases and J gave up 5 bases; unmatched junction bases: 4. Germline CDR1 and CDR2: MNHEY and SMNVEV (reference sequence). There are 13 residues in the CDR3. The CDR3 loop reads CASRGGTGYGYTF. Written as DNA, the CDR3 is TGTGCCAGCAGGGGCGGGACAGGGTATGGCTACACCTTC.

The gene calls are TRBV5-1 and TRBJ2-7; a possible D gene is TRBD1 (6 bases). Germline loops: CDR1 SGHRS, CDR2 YFSETQ. The ends were cut back, 0 bases at V and 5 bases at J, with 9 bases in the middle. The CDR3 loop spans 13 amino acids. Here the CDR3 DNA reads TGCGCCAGCAGCTTGGCCAGGGGAAACGAGCAGTACTTC. Protein sequence: CASSLARGNEQYF.

The genes are TRBV6-1 and TRBJ1-2; 8 bases are shared with TRBD1. CDR3 size: 15 residues. Germline V gives CDR1 MNHNS, CDR2 SASEGT. After removal of 6 bases from V and 10 bases from J, the junction contained 16 bases not matched to a gene. The CDR3 DNA reads as TGTGCCAGCAGCCAATCCGGGGGACAGGTTAAGATCTACACCTTC. It codes for CASSQSGGQVKIYTF.

The chain links TRBV2 to TRBJ2-5; 8 bases line up with TRBD1. This CDR3 region has 14 residues. CDR1 is SNHLY and CDR2 is FYNNEI in the germline V gene. V trimming: 6 bases; J trimming: 7 bases; junction bases outside the gene matches: 10. This chain's CDR3 is CASRAGTGGGTQYF. Here the CDR3 DNA reads TGTGCCAGCAGGGCCGGGACAGGCGGAGGGACCCAGTACTTC. The full variable domain, its missing parts supplied by reference TRBV2 and TRBJ2-5, is EPEVTQTPSHQVTQMGQEVILRCVPISNHLYFYWYRQILGQKVEFLVSFYNNEISEKSEIFDDQFSVERPDGSNFTLKIRSTKLEDSAMYFCASRAGTGGGTQYFGPGTRLLVL.

This clonotype appeared a few times. The rearrangement uses TRBV30 and TRBJ1-2; possibly TRBD1 for D (6 bases). The CDR3 contains 13 residues. Germline CDR1 reads GTSNPN; CDR2 reads SVGIG (reference sequence). Trimming stripped 0 bases from V and 4 bases from J, with 9 bases between. The CDR3 coding sequence is TGTGCCTGGAGTGTACAAGGGGGCTATGGCTACACCTTC. Its protein is CAWSVQGGYGYTF.

This clonotype was observed a few times. V and J are TRBV20-1 and TRBJ1-5; D remains unclear. V lost 6 bases and J 4 bases, leaving 13 bases between the germline ends. This CDR3 is built from 13 residues. Germline CDR1 and CDR2: DFQATT and SNEGSKA (reference sequence). DNA of the CDR3: TGCAGTGCCGCGACACCTCAAAATCAGCCCCAGCATTTT. This translates into CSAATPQNQPQHF.

This clonotype appeared a few times. The V call is TRBV12-3 or TRBV12-4, the J call TRBJ1-2; 11 bases fit TRBD1. CDR3 size: 15 residues. J gave up 8 bases and V 6 bases, and 11 bases lay outside the gene matches. The DNA of the CDR3 is TGTGCCAGCAGCCGAAGGGGACAGGGGGTTCGAGGCTACACCTTC. Its protein product is CASSRRGQGVRGYTF.

This chain joins TRBV20-1 and TRBJ2-5; 8 positions match TRBD1. CDR1 is DFQATT, CDR2 SNEGSKA, per germline (reference sequence). J lost 4 bases, V lost 4 bases, and 8 bases had no gene match. CDR3 length equals 14 residues. The CDR3 DNA reads as TGCAGTGCTATGATGACAGGGGCGGGAGAGACCCAGTACTTC. Protein product: CSAMMTGAGETQYF.

This chain uses TRBV23-1 with TRBJ2-1; 10 nucleotides align to TRBD2. TRBV23-1 belongs to the ORF category, with a function that is uncertain. Trimming at V came to 11 bases and at J to 8 bases, leaving 15 bases not matched to a gene. The CDR3 has 15 residues. CDR3 sequence (DNA): TGCGCCGCCCTTACGTCACTAGCGGGGATTCATGAGCAGTTCTTC. Its translation is CAALTSLAGIHEQFF.

This clonotype was seen only a few times. V and J are TRBV20-1 and TRBJ1-4; no clear D. This CDR3 region has 15 residues. CDR1 is DFQATT and CDR2 is SNEGSKA in the germline V gene (reference sequence). The germline V and J ends were trimmed by 0 bases and 8 bases, with 16 bases remaining between them. The CDR3 sequence is CSARDDGFVGEKLFF. CDR3 in DNA: TGCAGTGCTAGAGATGATGGGTTTGTAGGGGAAAAACTGTTTTTT.

This clonotype appeared once. The chain has TRBV7-2 and TRBJ2-7; D might be TRBD2 (5 bases). Germline V CDR1 and CDR2: SGHTA, FQGNSA. Trimming cost V 5 bases and J 5 bases, with 16 bases left between them. This CDR3 region has 14 residues. CDR3 protein: CASSPSAGRDEQYF. The CDR3 nucleotides read TGTGCCAGCAGCCCCTCTGCGGGTCGCGACGAGCAGTACTTC.

The chain has TRBV6-1 and TRBJ2-3; the D is unclear. Germline loops: CDR1 MNHNS, CDR2 SASEGT. Between the trimmed V and J ends, which lost 4 bases and 6 bases, there was a span of 14 bases. The CDR3 is 14 amino acids. The CDR3 spells CASSAQSIGDTQYF. The CDR3 coding sequence is TGTGCCAGCAGTGCTCAAAGCATTGGGGATACGCAGTATTTT.

This chain connects TRBV6-4 to TRBJ1-6; the D gene is possibly TRBD1 (5 bases). Germline V gene sequence: CDR1 MRHNA, CDR2 SNTAGT. V was pared by 4 bases and J by 8 bases, with 12 bases between. The CDR3 length is 14 residues. In DNA, the CDR3 is TGTGCCAGCAGTGTCCGGGGGGGGGATTCACCCCTCCACTTT. Its protein product is CASSVRGGDSPLHF.

The chain recombines TRBV10-3 with TRBJ1-3; no reliable D call. Germline V gene sequence: CDR1 ENHRY, CDR2 SYGVKD. Trimming took off 5 bases at V and 0 bases at J, with 14 bases between the two ends. This CDR3 comprises 16 residues. CDR3 amino acids: CAISSPPRSSGNTIYF. Written as DNA, the CDR3 is TGTGCCATCAGTTCCCCCCCTCGGAGCTCTGGAAACACCATATATTTT.

The V call is TRBV7-9, the J call TRBJ2-1, with TRBD2 identical over 8 bases. The germline CDR1 and CDR2 sequences are SEHNR and FQNEAQ (reference sequence). This CDR3 is built from 17 residues. V lost 2 bases to trimming and J lost 7 bases; unmatched junction nucleotides: 13. CDR3 sequence (DNA): TGTGCCAGCAGCTTAACAGCGGGGGACCCCTTTAGGAATGAGCAGTTCTTC. Encoded protein: CASSLTAGDPFRNEQFF.

This chain uses TRBV28 with TRBJ2-1; D perhaps matches TRBD1 (5 bases). The V gene's germline CDR1 is MDHEN and CDR2 SYDVKM. V gave up 6 bases and J gave up 9 bases, with 18 bases separating them. CDR3 length: 14 amino acids. CDR3 sequence reads: CASSRQLRGREQFF. The DNA for the CDR3 is TGTGCCAGCAGCAGACAGCTCCGAGGACGTGAGCAGTTCTTC.

The chain carries TRBV6-2 or TRBV6-3 and TRBJ1-1; tentative D call: TRBD1 (5 bases). Germline-derived CDR1 and CDR2 are MNHEY and SVGEGT. The V gene lost 6 bases and the J gene lost 2 bases, with 25 bases spanning the gap. The CDR3 spans 18 residues. This chain's CDR3 is CASSSLRNKGTQNTEAFF. CDR3 sequence (DNA): TGTGCCAGCAGCAGTCTGAGGAATAAGGGGACGCAAAACACTGAAGCTTTCTTT.

This clonotype was found once. V gene TRBV30 combines with J gene TRBJ2-1; the match to TRBD2 covers 7 bases. The CDR3 length is 14 residues. The ends lost 6 bases at V and 0 bases at J; junction bases unmatched: 5. The germline CDR1 and CDR2 sequences are GTSNPN and SVGIG (reference sequence). CDR3 sequence (DNA): TGTGCCTGCGGGGGGTTTATCTCCTACAATGAGCAGTTCTTC. Its translation: CACGGFISYNEQFF.

The chain has TRBV3-1 and TRBJ1-1, with D maybe TRBD1 (6 bases). The CDR3 sequence is 14 residues long. Trimming removed 4 bases from V and 2 bases from J, with 11 bases in between. Germline V gene lookup returns CDR1 LGHDT and CDR2 YNNKEL (reference sequence). Here the CDR3 reads CASSRTGPNTEAFF. The DNA of the CDR3 is TGTGCCAGCAGCCGTACAGGGCCCAACACTGAAGCTTTCTTT. Together with reference TRBV3-1 and TRBJ1-1, the CDR3 gives the full variable domain: DTAVSQTPKYLVTQMGNDKSIKCEQNLGHDTMYWYKQDSKKFLKIMFSYNNKELIINETVPNRFSPKSPDKAHLNLHINSLELGDSAVYFCASSRTGPNTEAFFGQGTRLTVV.

This clonotype was counted between two and nine times. The chain links TRBV6-2 or TRBV6-3 to TRBJ1-6; TRBD1 matches at 7 bases. The CDR3 length is 18 residues. CDR1 is MNHEY and CDR2 is SVGEGT in the germline V gene. V shed 2 bases, J shed 0 bases, and the junction held 7 bases outside the gene matches. DNA of the CDR3: TGTGCCAGCAGTTACACGACAGGGAGGAGCTCCTATAATTCACCCCTCCACTTT. It translates to CASSYTTGRSSYNSPLHF.